Following are 17 T cell receptor beta chains from one sample sequenced in a study of molecular identifiers for immune sequencing clone quantification. MiXCR was run by TCRdb on the PCR reads, yielding one entry per CDR3 protein. The sample yields roughly 50,000 distinct CDR3 sequences, roughly a quarter seen once. Sequencing used naive CD8+ T cells from blood, with Jurkat cell RNA spiked in. Subset described: FACS-sorted CD8+CD4-CCR7+CD45RA+ naive T cells. These receptors came from a human donor in good health. Some libraries in this study had Jurkat cell RNA spiked in.

The rearrangement joins TRBV10-3 to TRBJ2-1; TRBD2 agrees at 15 bases. V lost 2 bases and J lost 0; bases outside the gene matches: 5. The CDR3 has 19 amino acids. CDR1 ENHRY and CDR2 SYGVKD come from the germline V gene. CDR3 in amino acids: CAISEGLAGGVSSYNEQFF. CDR3 sequence (DNA): TGTGCCATCAGTGAGGGACTAGCGGGAGGGGTTAGCTCCTACAATGAGCAGTTCTTC.

A word on this clonotype: A much larger clone lies one base from this, so it may be a read error. This rearrangement joins TRBV20-1 to TRBJ1-5; TRBD1 aligns across 8 bases. Trimming took 0 bases from V and 3 from J; bases not matched to a gene: 7. This CDR3 has 16 residues. Germline CDR1 reads DFQATT; CDR2 reads SNEGSKA (reference sequence). The CDR3 loop reads CSARDVGQEINQPQHF. The CDR3 region has the DNA TGCAGTGCTAGAGATGTGGGACAGGAGATCAATCAGCCCCAGCATTTT.

This clonotype occurred many times. This chain uses TRBV11-2 with TRBJ1-1; TRBD1 aligns across 8 bases. The ends lost 0 bases at V and 3 bases at J; junction bases unmatched: 9. There are 17 residues in the CDR3. Germline CDR1 and CDR2: SGHAT and FQNNGV. This CDR3 is CASSLEGTGGGYTEAFF. The CDR3 DNA sequence: TGTGCCAGCAGCTTAGAGGGAACAGGGGGAGGATACACTGAAGCTTTCTTT.

This clonotype was picked up a small number of times. A junction end diverges from the germline sequence, so it may reflect a read error. V and J are TRBV6-1 and TRBJ2-6; the D is unclear. CDR1 MNHNS and CDR2 SASEGT come from the germline V gene. This CDR3 comprises 15 residues. The CDR3 reads CTSSEFTAGANVLTF. CDR3 DNA sequence: TGTACCAGCAGTGAATTTACAGCCGGGGCCAACGTCCTGACTTTC.

Of note for this clonotype: This may be a read error, as it is one base from a much larger clone. The J gene is TRBJ2-3, the V gene TRBV7-9; 7 bases match TRBD1. The junction had 13 bases not matched to a gene; V was cut back by 8 bases and J by 2 bases. CDR1 is SEHNR and CDR2 is FQNEAQ in the germline V gene (reference sequence). The CDR3 loop spans 16 amino acids. CDR3: CASGHRDRAYTDTQYF. DNA of the CDR3: TGTGCCAGCGGACATAGGGACAGAGCATACACAGATACGCAGTATTTT.

Notes on this clonotype: One end of the junction is discordant with germline, which a read error may explain. J is TRBJ1-5 and V is TRBV5-6; tentatively, D is TRBD1 (5 bases). Per the germline V gene, CDR1 is SGHDT and CDR2 is YYEEEE. CDR3 length: 14 residues. In DNA, the CDR3 is TGTGCCCGCAGCTTGGGGGGGGGTAGTCAGCCCCAGCATTTT. Its translation: CARSLGGGSQPQHF. Full variable domain (missing parts from reference TRBV5-6 and TRBJ1-5): DAGVTQSPTHLIKTRGQQVTLRCSPKSGHDTVSWYQQALGQGPQFIFQYYEEEERQRGNFPDRFSGHQFPNYSSELNVNALLLGDSALYLCARSLGGGSQPQHFGDGTRLSIL.

About this clonotype itself: Sequence at one end of the junction differs from germline and may be a read error. CDR3 protein: CASSLGAGVTDAQYF. The CDR3 DNA reads TGTGCCAGCAGCTTAGGGGCAGGGGTTACAGATGCGCAGTATTTT. V is TRBV7-6 and J is TRBJ2-3; a possible D gene is TRBD1 (6 bases). CDR1 is SGHVS and CDR2 is FNYEAQ in the germline V gene. CDR3 length equals 15 residues.

This clonotype was seen repeatedly, ten times or more. The chain couples TRBV28 to TRBJ1-4, with TRBD1 as a possible D gene (5 bases). This CDR3 contains 16 residues. CDR1 is MDHEN, CDR2 SYDVKM, per germline. The V gene lost 6 bases and the J gene lost 7 bases, with 21 bases spanning the gap. The CDR3 DNA reads as TGTGCCAGCAGCCGTCCCGGGGCGGCTGAGAGTGAAAAACTGTTTTTT. This sequence encodes CASSRPGAAESEKLFF.

The V call is TRBV20-1, the J call TRBJ2-7; TRBD2 agrees at 9 bases. Trimming took 4 bases from V and 3 from J; bases not matched to a gene: 10. CDR1 DFQATT and CDR2 SNEGSKA come from the germline V gene (reference sequence). The CDR3 is 15 residues long. The chain's CDR3 is CSATPWREGLYEQYF. DNA for the CDR3: TGCAGTGCTACCCCCTGGCGGGAGGGCCTCTACGAGCAGTACTTC.

This clonotype occurred many times. The chain links TRBV6-2 or TRBV6-3 to TRBJ1-1; perhaps TRBD1 as D (5 bases). V lost 6 bases and J lost 1, with 9 bases in between. The CDR3 runs 13 residues. Germline V gene sequence: CDR1 MNHEY, CDR2 SVGEGT. The CDR3 protein is CASRFQGNTEAFF. The CDR3 DNA follows: TGTGCCAGCAGATTTCAGGGGAACACTGAAGCTTTCTTT.

This clonotype was seen many times. The rearrangement uses TRBV19 and TRBJ1-5; no clear D. Germline V gene lookup returns CDR1 LNHDA and CDR2 SQIVND (reference sequence). The CDR3 runs 14 residues. The ends were cut back, 7 bases at V and 4 bases at J, with 14 bases in the middle. For the CDR3, the DNA is TGTGCCAGTAACTGGCTACTGGGGAATCAGCCCCAGCATTTT. The encoded protein is CASNWLLGNQPQHF.

A few counts support this clonotype. V is TRBV11-1 and J is TRBJ2-7, with D unresolved. The V and J ends lost 0 bases and 3 bases respectively, with 6 bases between them. CDR1 and CDR2 (germline): SGHAT, FQDESV (reference sequence). The CDR3 has 13 amino acids. Written as DNA, the CDR3 is TGTGCCAGCAGCTTAGCAGGGAACTACGAGCAGTACTTC. Translating it yields CASSLAGNYEQYF.

This clonotype was counted a few times. The chain couples TRBV12-3 or TRBV12-4 to TRBJ2-3, with D unresolved. This CDR3 has 15 residues. Trimming shortened V by 0 bases and J by 1 base, and 8 bases separated the two germline ends. CDR3 DNA: TGTGCCAGCAGTTTAGCCGCCGGCGGCACAGATACGCAGTATTTT. As protein: CASSLAAGGTDTQYF.

This clonotype was seen ten or more times. The J gene is TRBJ2-5, the V gene TRBV5-6; D possibly matches TRBD1 or TRBD2 (5 bases each). CDR3 length: 16 amino acids. Trimming cost V 6 bases and J 1 base, with 19 bases left between them. The V gene's germline CDR1 is SGHDT and CDR2 YYEEEE. The CDR3 is CASTDYWGKVQETQYF. CDR3 nucleotide sequence: TGTGCCAGCACCGACTATTGGGGCAAGGTCCAAGAGACCCAGTACTTC.

With respect to this clonotype: A read error may explain this, as a much larger clone is one base away. The conserved final phenylalanine or tryptophan is absent from the CDR3, which likely points to a read error. The limits of the CDR3 on the DNA are not certain, so only TCRdb's listed CDR3 is given. The gene calls are TRBV3-2 and TRBJ2-4; TRBD2, as called in the table, went unchecked against the DNA. TRBV3-2 is marked as a pseudogene. The CDR3 contains 16 residues when both ends are counted. The CDR3 region is CASSQGLGDFENIQYS.

Comments on this clonotype: With a much larger clone just one base away, this may be a read error. The chain carries TRBV27 and TRBJ1-1, with 7 bases fitting TRBD1. Looked up from germline, CDR1 is MNHEY and CDR2 is SMNVEV (reference sequence). V trimming: 5 bases; J trimming: 4 bases; junction bases outside the gene matches: 10. This CDR3 spans 15 amino acids. CDR3 DNA sequence: TGTGCCAGCAGTCACACACACAGGGGAAGCACTGAAGCTTTCTTT. Translating gives CASSHTHRGSTEAFF.

Points on this clonotype: A much larger clone differs from this one at a single base, so this may be a read error. J is TRBJ2-5 and V is TRBV4-3; TRBD1 is a possible D gene (5 bases). The CDR3 has 15 amino acids. Germline values: CDR1 LGHNA, CDR2 YSLEER. CDR3 coding DNA: TGCGCCAGCAGCCACCGACAGACATACCACGAGACCCAGTACTTC. Translating it yields CASSHRQTYHETQYF.